A selection of T cell receptor beta chains follows, all from one sample in a study of shared clonotypes between healthy human individuals. Assay used: immunoSEQ multiplex PCR; TCRdb lists only in-frame clones, some missing. The sample has millions of clones; 85% to 95% are singletons. The sample comprised naive CD8+ T cells sorted from blood. These receptors were obtained from a man younger than 35 in good health. CDR3s include the opening cysteine and the closing phenylalanine or tryptophan. D genes are given only for firm matches. Expanded clones are given a class, and other clones once, few, many or no size at all.

-,TRBJ2-7,-,TRBV6-6,TGTGCCAGCTTCCCGGGGTGGAGCGGGCCTTCCTACGAGCAGTACTTC,CASFPGWSGPSYEQYF
-,TRBJ2-1,-,TRBV27,TGTGCCAGCAGTAGAGTACAGGGTGGGAATGAGCAGTTCTTC,CASSRVQGGNEQFF
-,TRBJ2-7,-,TRBV30,TGTGCCTGGAGTCGGGCAGGGTTTGGGGAGCAGTACTTC,CAWSRAGFGEQYF
TRBD1,TRBJ1-2,-,TRBV13,TGTGCCAGCAGCCGGGGACAGGGTGGTGTCACCTATGGCTACACCTTC,CASSRGQGGVTYGYTF
TRBD1,TRBJ1-2,-,TRBV9,TGTGCCAGCGCTACAGGGACAGCAAACTATGGCTACACCTTC,CASATGTANYGYTF
-,TRBJ2-7,-,TRBV18,TGTGCCAGCTCACCGGGGGGCTTCGAGCAGTACTTC,CASSPGGFEQYF
-,TRBJ2-3,-,TRBV5-6,TGTGCCAGCAGCGCTCAGGGTCCGGATACGCAGTATTTT,CASSAQGPDTQYF
-,TRBJ2-7,-,TRBV5-1,TGCGCCAGCAGCCCGGGGCAGTACTACGAGCAGTACTTC,CASSPGQYYEQYF
-,TRBJ2-7,-,TRBV11-2,TGTGCCAGCAGCTTAGGCTGGGACGAGCAGTACTTC,CASSLGWDEQYF
TRBD2,TRBJ2-3,-,TRBV12-5,TGTGCTAGTGGTTCTCATAGCGGGGGTACAGATACGCAGTATTTT,CASGSHSGGTDTQYF
-,TRBJ1-2,-,TRBV9,TGTGCCAGCAGCGTAGCTGACTCGGTATATGGCTACACCTTC,CASSVADSVYGYTF
-,TRBJ2-3,-,TRBV27,TGTGCCAGCAGTATCGGACGAACAGATACGCAGTATTTT,CASSIGRTDTQYF
-,TRBJ1-5,once,TRBV28,TGTGCCACCGACGCCATGGATGGTAGCAATCAGCCCCAGCATTTT,CATDAMDGSNQPQHF
TRBD2,TRBJ2-5,-,TRBV7-8,TGTGCCAGCAGCTCCCTTAGCGGGGGGCCCCAAGAGACCCAGTACTTC,CASSSLSGGPQETQYF
-,TRBJ1-4,-,TRBV5-4,TGTGCCAGCAGCTTGGGAACAGGGCAACCGGATCTTTTT,CASSLGTGQPDLF
-,TRBJ1-2,-,TRBV7-6,TGTGCCAGCAGCGCGGGTGATGCTCGAAAGACCTATGGCTACACCTTC,CASSAGDARKTYGYTF
-,TRBJ2-3,-,TRBV4-1,TGCGCCAGCTCCCCGGCGGGGTCCACAGATACGCAGTATTTT,CASSPAGSTDTQYF
-,TRBJ1-5,-,TRBV6-5,TGTGCCAGCAGTTACTCGTTGGGGACTCAGCCCCAGCATTTT,CASSYSLGTQPQHF
-,TRBJ1-2,-,TRBV28,TGTGCCAGCAGTCCCGAACAGGGAGATGGCTACACCTTC,CASSPEQGDGYTF
TRBD1,TRBJ2-7,-,TRBV4-1,TGCGCCAGCAGCCCTGAAGAGGACAGGGGGCAAAAGCAGTACTTC,CASSPEEDRGQKQYF
-,TRBJ2-7,-,TRBV5-1,TGCGCCAGCAGCTGGGGGGACACCTACGAGCAGTACTTC,CASSWGDTYEQYF
-,TRBJ1-1,-,TRBV5-4,TGTGCCAGCAGCTCCACCCCCCGATCGTCAGTTCTAGGGTACACTGAAGCTTTCTTT,CASSSTPRSSVLGYTEAFF
TRBD1,TRBJ2-2,-,TRBV25-1,TGTGCCAGCAGTTCTCCCGGGACAGACACCGGGGAGCTGTTTTTT,CASSSPGTDTGELFF
-,TRBJ1-2,-,TRBV28,TGTGCCAGCGGCCTTCGGGGCTCCTTC,CASGLRGSF
TRBD1,TRBJ1-1,-,TRBV7-9,TGTGCCAGCAGCCCACGGATAGGGGGACAGGGGTGGACTGAAGCTTTCTTT,CASSPRIGGQGWTEAFF
-,TRBJ2-7,-,TRBV30,TGTGCCTGGAGTTGGGACATCTACGAGCAGTACTTC,CAWSWDIYEQYF
-,TRBJ1-2,-,TRBV6-5,TGTGCCAGCAGGATACCGACAGCCACGAACTATGGCTACACCTTC,CASRIPTATNYGYTF
TRBD1,TRBJ1-4,-,TRBV11-1,TGTGCCAGCAGCTGGGGACAGTGGGATGAAAAACTGTTTTTT,CASSWGQWDEKLFF
-,TRBJ1-3,-,TRBV29-1,TGCAGCGCCATCCCAGGGGCTGGAAACACCATATATTTT,CSAIPGAGNTIYF
TRBD1,TRBJ2-2,-,TRBV2,TGTGCCAGCAGTGAAGCGGGACAGGGGTCCGGGGAGCTGTTTTTT,CASSEAGQGSGELFF
TRBD1,TRBJ2-5,-,TRBV5-8,TGTGCCAGCAGCCCCGGGACAGGGGGCTTTGAGACCCAGTACTTC,CASSPGTGGFETQYF
TRBD1,TRBJ2-7,few,TRBV10-1,TGCGCCGGCGGGACAGGACCCTACGAGCAGTACTTC,CAGGTGPYEQYF